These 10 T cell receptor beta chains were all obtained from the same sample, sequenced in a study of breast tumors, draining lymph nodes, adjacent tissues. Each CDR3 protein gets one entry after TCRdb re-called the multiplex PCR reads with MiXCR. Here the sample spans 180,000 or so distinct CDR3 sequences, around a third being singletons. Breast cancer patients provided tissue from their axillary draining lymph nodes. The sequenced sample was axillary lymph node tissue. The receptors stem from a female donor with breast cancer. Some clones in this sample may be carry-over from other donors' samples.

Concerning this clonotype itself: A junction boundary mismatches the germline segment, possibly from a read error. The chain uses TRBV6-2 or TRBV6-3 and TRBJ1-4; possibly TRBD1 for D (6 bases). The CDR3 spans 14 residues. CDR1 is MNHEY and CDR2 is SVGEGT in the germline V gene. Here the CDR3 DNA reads TGTGCCAGCAGTTATCCCGGGGGCGGTGAAGAACTGTTTTTT. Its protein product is CASSYPGGGEELFF.

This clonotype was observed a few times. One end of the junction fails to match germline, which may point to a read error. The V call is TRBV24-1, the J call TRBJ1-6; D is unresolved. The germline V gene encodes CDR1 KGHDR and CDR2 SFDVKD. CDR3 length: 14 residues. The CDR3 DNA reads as TGTGCCCCCAGCGCTGCGACTGTGAATTCACCCCTCCACTTT. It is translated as CAPSAATVNSPLHF.

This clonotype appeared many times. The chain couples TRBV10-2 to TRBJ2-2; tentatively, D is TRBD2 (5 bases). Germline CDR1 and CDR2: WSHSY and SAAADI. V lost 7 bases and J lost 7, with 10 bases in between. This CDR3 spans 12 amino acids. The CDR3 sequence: CASNIEGGELFF. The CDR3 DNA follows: TGCGCCAGCAACATCGAGGGCGGGGAGCTGTTTTTT.

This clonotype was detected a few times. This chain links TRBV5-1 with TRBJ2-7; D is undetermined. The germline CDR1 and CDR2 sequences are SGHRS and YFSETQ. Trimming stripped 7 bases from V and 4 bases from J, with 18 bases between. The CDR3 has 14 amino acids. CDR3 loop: CASAYREPSYEQYF. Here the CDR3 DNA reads TGCGCCAGCGCTTACCGCGAACCGTCTTACGAGCAGTACTTC.

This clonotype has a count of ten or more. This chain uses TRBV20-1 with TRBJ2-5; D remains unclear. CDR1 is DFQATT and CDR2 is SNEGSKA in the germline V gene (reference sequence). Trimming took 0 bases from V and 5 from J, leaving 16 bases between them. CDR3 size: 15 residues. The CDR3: CSAREASFESETQYF. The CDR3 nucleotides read TGCAGTGCTAGAGAGGCCAGCTTTGAATCGGAGACCCAGTACTTC.

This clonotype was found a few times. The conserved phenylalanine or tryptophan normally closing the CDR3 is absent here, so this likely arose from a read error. CDR3 sequence reads: CASRAGTTGEQYS. DNA of the CDR3: TGTGCCAGCAGGGCCGGGACCACGGGGGAGCAGTACTCC. The rearrangement joins TRBV28 to TRBJ2-7; D tentatively reads TRBD1 or TRBD2 (5 bases each). The V gene lost 6 bases and the J gene lost 7 bases, with 16 bases spanning the gap. CDR1 MDHEN and CDR2 SYDVKM come from the germline V gene. The CDR3 spans 13 residues.

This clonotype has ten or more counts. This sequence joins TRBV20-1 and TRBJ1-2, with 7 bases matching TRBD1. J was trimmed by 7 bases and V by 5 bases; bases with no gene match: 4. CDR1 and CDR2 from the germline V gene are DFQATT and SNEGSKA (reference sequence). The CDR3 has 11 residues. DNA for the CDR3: TGCAGTGCTCCGACAGGGTCTGGCTACACCTTC. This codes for CSAPTGSGYTF.

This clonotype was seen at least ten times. CDR3: CASSQDWTSGAKNIQYF. CDR3 in DNA: TGTGCCAGCAGCCAAGATTGGACTAGCGGGGCCAAAAACATTCAGTACTTC. This chain joins TRBV14 and TRBJ2-4; TRBD2 matches at 11 bases. This CDR3 comprises 17 residues. The J segment lost 1 base and the V segment lost 0 bases, leaving 2 bases of the junction unmatched. Per germline, CDR1 SGHDN and CDR2 FVKESK.

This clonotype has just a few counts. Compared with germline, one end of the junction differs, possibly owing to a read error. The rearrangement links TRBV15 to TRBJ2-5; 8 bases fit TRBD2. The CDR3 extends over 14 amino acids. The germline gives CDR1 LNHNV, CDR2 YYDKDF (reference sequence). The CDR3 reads CATNGGGPQKTQDF. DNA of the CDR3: TGTGCCACAAACGGGGGGGGGCCACAAAAGACCCAGGACTTC. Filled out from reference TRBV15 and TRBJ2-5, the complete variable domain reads DAMVIQNPRYQVTQFGKPVTLSCSQTLNHNVMYWYQQKSSQAPKLLFHYYDKDFNNEADTPDNFQSRRPNTSFCFLDIRSPGLGDTAMYLCATNGGGPQKTQDFGPGTRLLVL.

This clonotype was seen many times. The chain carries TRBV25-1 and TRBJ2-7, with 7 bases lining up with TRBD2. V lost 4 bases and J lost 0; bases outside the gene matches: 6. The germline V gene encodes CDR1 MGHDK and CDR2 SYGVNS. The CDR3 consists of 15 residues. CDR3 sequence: CASSAGRDHSYEQYF. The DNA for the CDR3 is TGTGCCAGCAGTGCGGGGAGGGATCACTCCTACGAGCAGTACTTC.